These 18 T cell receptor beta chains originate from one sample sequenced in a study of T cell repertoires in cytomegalovirus infection (dated by TCRdb to between 2017 and 2020). In light of the paper, this sample's treatment or condition label describes: in vitro stimulation with specific CMV peptide epitopes to enrich CMV-specific T cells. The listed sequencing device is Illumina HiSeq 1500. TCRdb cleaned the public reads at Q25 with fastp, built clones with MiXCR and kept in-frame beta chains. Each CDR3 protein gets just one entry, which takes the most common genes and DNA from the rows behind it. For this sample the table gives about 310,000 distinct CDR3 sequences, of which 20% to 25% were detected only once. The ten largest clonotypes hold roughly 14% of the sample. These receptors are not linked to any known antigen. The input for sequencing was cultured PBMCs, taken from culture after CMV antigen stimulation. The source is a human donor in good health (CMV status not recorded). Some clones in this sample may be carry-over from other donors' samples.

This clonotype was counted only a few times. This rearrangement joins TRBV11-2 to TRBJ1-1; unclear D gene. The CDR3 has 15 residues. In germline, CDR1 is SGHAT, CDR2 FQNNGV. Trimming cost V 2 bases and J 4 bases, with 14 bases left between them. CDR3 in DNA: TGTGCCAGCAGCTTATCTTTAACGGGTATCACTGAAGCTTTCTTT. Translated: CASSLSLTGITEAFF.

This clonotype was counted ten times or more. V usage is TRBV7-2 and J usage is TRBJ2-1; the D gene is possibly TRBD1 (5 bases). Trimming pared 4 bases from V and 0 bases from J, leaving 10 bases between. There are 15 residues in the CDR3. Germline loops: CDR1 SGHTA, CDR2 FQGNSA. CDR3 DNA: TGTGCCAGCAGCTACAGGCGCACCTCCTACAATGAGCAGTTCTTC. Translation: CASSYRRTSYNEQFF. The full variable domain, in which reference TRBV7-2 and TRBJ2-1 provide the parts outside the CDR3, is GAGVSQSPSNKVTEKGKDVELRCDPISGHTALYWYRQSLGQGLEFLIYFQGNSAPDKSGLPSDRFSAERTGGSVSTLTIQRTQQEDSAVYLCASSYRRTSYNEQFFGPGTRLTVL.

This clonotype was seen repeatedly, ten times or more. The chain has TRBV7-8 and TRBJ1-4; D gene unclear. The CDR3 contains 12 residues. V lost 8 bases and J 3 bases, leaving 7 bases between the germline ends. Germline V CDR1 and CDR2: SGHVS, FQNEAQ. CDR3 protein: CASRRANEKLFF. In DNA form, the CDR3 reads TGTGCCAGCCGGAGGGCTAATGAAAAACTGTTTTTT.

This clonotype was seen a few times. This chain joins TRBV28 and TRBJ2-7, with D perhaps assigned TRBD1 or TRBD2 (5 bases each). V was clipped by 4 bases and J by 7 bases, with 20 bases between them. Germline V gene data show CDR1 as MDHEN and CDR2 as SYDVKM. CDR3 size: 15 residues. CDR3 region: CASSSAGTTSREQYV. CDR3 bases: TGTGCCAGCAGTTCTGCCGGGACCACCTCTAGGGAGCAGTACGTC.

This clonotype was observed a few times. The rearrangement joins TRBV20-1 to TRBJ2-3; 9 bases map to TRBD2. This CDR3 has 16 residues. The germline CDR1 and CDR2 sequences are DFQATT and SNEGSKA (reference sequence). V shed 3 bases, J shed 5 bases, and the junction held 12 bases outside the gene matches. The CDR3 region is CSASSVAGAGEDTQYF. CDR3 nucleotides: TGCAGTGCTAGTAGCGTAGCGGGAGCGGGAGAAGATACGCAGTATTTT.

The chain uses TRBV19 and TRBJ2-3; D remains unclear. Per the germline V gene, CDR1 is LNHDA and CDR2 is SQIVND (reference sequence). CDR3 size: 15 residues. Trimming removed 6 bases at V and 0 bases at J, with 13 bases between. The CDR3: CASSTVSVSTDTQYF. The CDR3 DNA sequence: TGTGCCAGTAGCACAGTCTCAGTTAGCACAGATACGCAGTATTTT.

This clonotype turned up a few times. The chain joins TRBV5-4 to TRBJ1-1; no definite D call. From germline, CDR1 is SGHNT and CDR2 YYREEE (reference sequence). Trimming left V 0 bases short and J 4 bases short, with 7 bases between. This CDR3 is built from 13 residues. CDR3 loop: CASSLVGVTEAFF. The CDR3 region has the DNA TGTGCCAGCAGCTTGGTGGGTGTCACTGAAGCTTTCTTT.

This clonotype was recorded many times. This sequence joins TRBV7-2 and TRBJ2-7; D call uncertain. Germline-derived CDR1 and CDR2 are SGHTA and FQGNSA. V lost 1 base and J lost 1, with 8 bases in between. The CDR3 sequence is 14 residues long. The CDR3 coding sequence is TGTGCCAGCAGCTTAGGGTACAGATCCTACGAGCAGTACGTC. Translated: CASSLGYRSYEQYV.

V and J are TRBV6-2 or TRBV6-3 and TRBJ2-2; 13 bases are a match to TRBD2. The CDR3 is made up of 16 amino acids. V dropped 2 bases and J dropped 7; count of bases not matched to a gene: 4. CDR1 MNHEY and CDR2 SVGEGT come from the germline V gene. The CDR3 nucleotides read TGTGCCAGCAGTTACCGCCGGACTAGCGGGAGCGGGGAGCTGTTTTTT. This codes for CASSYRRTSGSGELFF.

This clonotype turned up a few times. The genes are TRBV14 and TRBJ2-1; 11 nucleotides align to TRBD2. V dropped 4 bases and J dropped 5; count of bases not matched to a gene: 7. From germline, CDR1 is SGHDN and CDR2 FVKESK. This CDR3 is built from 16 residues. The DNA of the CDR3 is TGTGCCAGCAGCCCTTTGACTAGCGGGGAAGACAATGAGCAGTTCTTC. Its protein is CASSPLTSGEDNEQFF.

The chain carries TRBV6-2 or TRBV6-3 and TRBJ2-2; perhaps TRBD2 as D (6 bases). Germline V gives CDR1 MNHEY, CDR2 SVGEGT. V was shortened by 6 bases and J by 4 bases, with 12 bases between the two germline ends. The CDR3 totals 14 residues. For the CDR3, the DNA is TGTGCCAGCAGAACCTCCGGGAGCACCGGGGAGCTGTTTTTT. Its protein is CASRTSGSTGELFF.

The chain is built from TRBV28 and TRBJ1-2, with a tentative D call TRBD1 (6 bases). This CDR3 contains 12 residues. Germline CDR1 and CDR2: MDHEN and SYDVKM. The V gene lost 6 bases and the J gene lost 6 bases, with 11 bases spanning the gap. CDR3 coding DNA: TGTGCCAGCAGGTTACAGGGTAATGGCTACACCTTC. Amino acid sequence: CASRLQGNGYTF.

This clonotype showed up just a few times. The V call is TRBV4-3, the J call TRBJ1-2, with 7 nucleotides matching TRBD1. The junction had 12 bases not matched to a gene; V was cut back by 0 bases and J by 5 bases. CDR1 LGHNA and CDR2 YSLEER come from the germline V gene. This CDR3 is built from 17 residues. DNA of the CDR3: TGCGCCAGCAGCCAAGATTCCCGTACAGGGGATTTATATGGCTACACCTTC. Amino acids: CASSQDSRTGDLYGYTF.

The chain uses TRBV6-2 or TRBV6-3 and TRBJ2-1, with TRBD2 identical over 7 bases. Germline V gives CDR1 MNHEY, CDR2 SVGEGT. The CDR3 totals 18 residues. Unmatched junction bases numbered 10, after V lost 0 bases and J lost 2 bases. As DNA, the CDR3 is TGTGCCAGCAGTTACTCGGTCTGGCGGGAGTCCCCCTACAATGAGCAGTTCTTC. This encodes CASSYSVWRESPYNEQFF.

The chain couples TRBV28 to TRBJ2-1; TRBD2 matches at 10 bases. The CDR3 is 16 amino acids. Germline values: CDR1 MDHEN, CDR2 SYDVKM. V was clipped by 5 bases and J by 2 bases; unmatched bases: 6. CDR3 residues: CASSAILAGPYNEQFF. CDR3 sequence (DNA): TGTGCCAGCAGTGCGATACTAGCGGGACCCTACAATGAGCAGTTCTTC.

The rearrangement joins TRBV6-2 or TRBV6-3 to TRBJ2-7; D is possibly TRBD2 (6 bases). The length of the CDR3 is 14 residues. Germline lookup yields CDR1 MNHEY and CDR2 SVGEGT. V was pared by 5 bases and J by 2 bases, with 13 bases between. The CDR3 nucleotides are TGTGCCAGCAGTAGCCGGGACTTAACCTACGAGCAGTACGTC. Translated: CASSSRDLTYEQYV.

This clonotype was observed at least ten times. At one of its ends the junction is not consistent with the germline gene, which may arise from a read error. The chain combines TRBV7-2 with TRBJ1-5, with TRBD1 matching 10 bases. Germline V lookup: CDR1 SGHTA, CDR2 FQGNSA. This CDR3 spans 15 amino acids. In DNA, the CDR3 is TGTGCCAGCAGCTTAGGGGGACAGGGGAATCGGCCCCAGCATTTT. This gives the protein CASSLGGQGNRPQHF.

This clonotype was picked up many times. J is TRBJ1-3 and V is TRBV7-8, with no clear D. The V and J ends lost 4 bases and 8 bases respectively, with 15 bases between them. The CDR3 is made up of 14 amino acids. CDR1 and CDR2 (germline): SGHVS, FQNEAQ. The CDR3 region has the DNA TGTGCCAGCAGCTCGAGGCAGATGGGCGACACCATATATTTT. As protein: CASSSRQMGDTIYF. The variable domain in full, completed from reference TRBV7-8 and TRBJ1-3, reads GAGVSQSPRYKVAKRGQDVALRCDPISGHVSLFWYQQALGQGPEFLTYFQNEAQLDKSGLPSDRFFAERPEGSVSTLKIQRTQQEDSAVYLCASSSRQMGDTIYFGEGSWLTVV.